The 18 T cell receptor beta chains in this list originate from one sample, sequenced in a study of Graves' ophthalmopathy and Graves' hyperthyroidism. The sequenced template was RNA, covering the TCR beta CDR3 region. An initial RT-PCR round employing HTBI primers preceded a second-round multiplex PCR. TCRdb called the multiplex PCR reads again in MiXCR, with one record for every CDR3 protein. This table holds just over 600,000 distinct CDR3 sequences, around a fifth found once. What was sequenced was peripheral blood. The receptors shown here come from a woman aged 18-30 years with stable Graves' hyperthyroidism. Some clones in this sample may be carry-over from other donors' samples.

The table lists this clonotype with many counts. The V and J genes are TRBV6-1 and TRBJ1-2; D gene uncertain. The V end was cut by 6 bases, the J end by 4 bases, with 3 bases between. There are 10 residues in the CDR3. Germline V gene sequence: CDR1 MNHNS, CDR2 SASEGT. The CDR3 DNA follows: TGTGCCAGCAGCGCCTATGGCTACACCTTC. Encoded protein: CASSAYGYTF.

This clonotype occurred many times. This rearrangement joins TRBV28 to TRBJ1-1, with D perhaps TRBD1 (5 bases). Trimming left V 3 bases short and J 5 bases short, with 10 bases between. The CDR3 has 13 amino acids. Germline assignment: CDR1 MDHEN and CDR2 SYDVKM. The CDR3 bases are TGTGCCAGCAGTTTCAGGGCGTTGACTGAAGCTTTCTTT. Translation gives CASSFRALTEAFF.

This clonotype was picked up many times. The gene calls are TRBV7-3 and TRBJ1-1; D is uncertain. Germline V gene lookup returns CDR1 SGHTA and CDR2 FQGTGA. V lost 0 bases to trimming and J lost 1 base, with 9 bases between them. There are 15 residues in the CDR3. This CDR3 reads CASSLTSGSNTEAFF. The CDR3 DNA follows: TGTGCCAGCAGCTTAACTTCAGGTTCGAACACTGAAGCTTTCTTT.

This clonotype was detected ten times or more. The rearrangement links TRBV10-3 to TRBJ2-5; D is undetermined. Germline-derived CDR1 and CDR2 are ENHRY and SYGVKD. V gave up 4 bases and J gave up 2 bases, with 14 bases separating them. The CDR3 sequence is 15 residues long. The CDR3 DNA follows: TGTGCCATCAGTGGAGCCGGCCAGTATCAAGAGACCCAGTACTTC. This encodes CAISGAGQYQETQYF.

The chain couples TRBV6-5 to TRBJ1-1; unclear D gene. Trimming took off 0 bases at V and 1 base at J, with 15 bases between the two ends. The germline V gene encodes CDR1 MNHEY and CDR2 SVGAGI. This CDR3 is built from 17 residues. The CDR3 is CASSYSSSALRNTEAFF. As DNA, the CDR3 is TGTGCCAGCAGTTACTCGAGTTCGGCCTTGAGGAACACTGAAGCTTTCTTT.

This clonotype was counted ten times or more. The chain joins TRBV2 to TRBJ1-2; 7 nucleotides align to TRBD1. The CDR3 has 14 residues. With 0 bases clipped from V and 5 bases from J, the junction kept 3 bases outside the gene matches. Germline CDR1 is SNHLY and CDR2 is FYNNEI. This CDR3 reads CASSEAGQLYGYTF. The CDR3 DNA is TGTGCCAGCAGTGAAGCGGGACAGTTGTATGGCTACACCTTC.

Ten or more counts support this clonotype. J is TRBJ1-1 and V is TRBV3-1; weak D call: TRBD1 (6 bases). V was pared by 0 bases and J by 4 bases, with 12 bases between. The germline CDR1 and CDR2 sequences are LGHDT and YNNKEL (reference sequence). The CDR3 is 15 amino acids. The CDR3 is CASSQDRWGATEAFF. CDR3 in DNA: TGTGCCAGCAGCCAAGATCGTTGGGGGGCCACTGAAGCTTTCTTT.

This clonotype was seen ten or more times. This chain joins TRBV28 and TRBJ2-7; the D gene could be TRBD1 or TRBD2 (7 bases each). There are 17 residues in the CDR3. Germline V gives CDR1 MDHEN, CDR2 SYDVKM. With 2 bases removed from V and 3 bases from J, the gap between germline ends came to 20 bases. This chain's CDR3 is CASSLQGGRRGSYEQYF. The CDR3 region has the DNA TGTGCCAGCAGTTTACAGGGGGGGCGTAGAGGAAGCTACGAGCAGTACTTC.

This clonotype appeared many times. This sequence joins TRBV6-1 and TRBJ1-1, with 8 bases lining up with TRBD1. Germline CDR1 and CDR2: MNHNS and SASEGT. After removal of 2 bases from V and 1 base from J, the junction contained 3 bases not matched to a gene. The CDR3 contains 15 residues. CDR3 region: CASSEPGTGNTEAFF. In nucleotides, the CDR3 is TGTGCCAGCAGTGAACCCGGGACAGGGAACACTGAAGCTTTCTTT.

This clonotype was observed many times. This rearrangement joins TRBV29-1 to TRBJ1-2; unclear D gene. The germline CDR1 and CDR2 sequences are SQVTM and ANQGSEA. V was shortened by 3 bases and J by 2 bases, with 7 bases between the two germline ends. CDR3 length: 12 amino acids. CDR3 nucleotide sequence: TGCAGCGTTGAGGTCGGGAACTATGGCTACACCTTC. Protein: CSVEVGNYGYTF.

This clonotype has only one observation. With a much larger clone just one base away, this may be a read error. The V call is TRBV6-2 or TRBV6-3, the J call TRBJ2-2; perhaps TRBD1 as D (5 bases). The germline gives CDR1 MNHEY, CDR2 SVGEGT. CDR3 length: 15 residues. DNA of the CDR3: TGTGCCAGCAGTTACTCCACAGGAAACATCGGGGAGCTGTTTTTT. It translates to CASSYSTGNIGELFF.

Remarks on this clonotype: This may stem from a read error, because a much larger clone lies one nucleotide away. The V call is TRBV6-1, the J call TRBJ1-2; 7 nucleotides agree with TRBD1. CDR3 length: 12 residues. The V gene's germline CDR1 is MNHNS and CDR2 SASEGT. The CDR3 sequence is CASSENLGTDSF. CDR3 DNA sequence: TGTGCCAGCAGTGAAAACCTCGGGACAGACAGCTTC.

At least ten counts were recorded for this clonotype. The chain is built from TRBV2 and TRBJ1-3; D not certain. Trimming stripped 2 bases from V and 0 bases from J, with 14 bases between. The CDR3 runs to 17 residues. The germline V gene has CDR1 SNHLY and CDR2 FYNNEI. CDR3: CASSELLRPISGNTIYF. CDR3 in DNA: TGTGCCAGCAGTGAACTTTTAAGACCGATCTCTGGAAACACCATATATTTT.

This clonotype was seen many times. The CDR3 DNA reads TGCGCCAGCAGCTTGGACGGCTCCGAGCAGTACTTC. Translated: CASSLDGSEQYF. The chain uses TRBV5-1 and TRBJ2-7; no reliable D call. The CDR3 is 12 residues long. V lost 0 bases and J lost 6, with 7 bases in between. Germline assignment: CDR1 SGHRS and CDR2 YFSETQ.

The chain recombines TRBV6-1 with TRBJ2-2; the D gene is possibly TRBD1 (5 bases). The V gene's germline CDR1 is MNHNS and CDR2 SASEGT. With 5 bases removed from V and 4 bases from J, the gap between germline ends came to 14 bases. There are 15 residues in the CDR3. CDR3 region: CASSPRPGITGELFF. CDR3 bases: TGTGCCAGCAGTCCGAGGCCAGGGATCACCGGGGAGCTGTTTTTT.

The chain has TRBV6-2 or TRBV6-3 and TRBJ1-2, with 11 bases matching TRBD1. Germline trimming cut 2 bases from V and 6 bases from J; bases unmatched to any gene: 5. The CDR3 has 15 residues. Germline V lookup: CDR1 MNHEY, CDR2 SVGEGT. In DNA form, the CDR3 reads TGTGCCAGCAGTTACCCGGGACAGGGGGTAAATGGCTACACCTTC. This gives the protein CASSYPGQGVNGYTF.

The V gene is TRBV30, the J gene TRBJ2-5; D unresolved. The V and J ends lost 0 bases and 0 bases respectively, with 11 bases between them. The CDR3 covers 15 residues. Germline values: CDR1 GTSNPN, CDR2 SVGIG (reference sequence). CDR3 in amino acids: CAWSVDLRDQETQYF. The DNA for the CDR3 is TGTGCCTGGAGTGTTGATTTAAGGGACCAAGAGACCCAGTACTTC.

The chain links TRBV7-2 to TRBJ2-7, with D perhaps TRBD2 (5 bases). CDR1 SGHTA and CDR2 FQGNSA come from the germline V gene. The CDR3 spans 13 residues. The V and J ends lost 6 bases and 3 bases respectively, with 12 bases between them. CDR3 DNA sequence: TGTGCCAGCAGAGAGAGGGCAAACTACGAGCAGTACTTC. Its translation is CASRERANYEQYF.